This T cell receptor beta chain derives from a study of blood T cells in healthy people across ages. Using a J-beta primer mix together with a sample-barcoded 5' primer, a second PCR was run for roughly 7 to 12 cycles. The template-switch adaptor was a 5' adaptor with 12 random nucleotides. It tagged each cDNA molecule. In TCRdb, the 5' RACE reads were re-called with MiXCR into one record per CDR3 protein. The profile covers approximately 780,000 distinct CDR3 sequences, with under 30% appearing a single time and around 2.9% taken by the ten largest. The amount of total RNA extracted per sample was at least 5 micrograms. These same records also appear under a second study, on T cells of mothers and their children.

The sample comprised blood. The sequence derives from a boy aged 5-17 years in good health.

CDR3: CASSYGRVTAPLQPQHF. The CDR3 DNA reads TGTGCCAGCAGTTACGGGAGGGTAACAGCTCCCCTTCAGCCCCAGCATTTT. The chain has TRBV6-2 or TRBV6-3 and TRBJ1-5; no reliable D call. The germline V gene has CDR1 MNHEY and CDR2 SVGEGT. CDR3 size: 17 residues. Trimming took 2 bases from V and 6 from J, leaving 20 bases between them.